The TCR beta chain under discussion was sequenced for a study of T-cell reconstitution after alpha-beta-depleted transplantation in children (dated by TCRdb to about 2016). About the full investigation: Using TCR repertoire profiling, the study followed T-cell immune reconstitution in a quantitative way in children after TCRalphabeta/CD19-depleted allogeneic hematopoietic cell transplantation.

Turning to this clonotype: No cognate antigen has been identified for it. The junction differs from germline at one of its ends, possibly a read error.

CDR1 is given as SSHAT and CDR2 as FNYEAQ, both from the germline V gene (reference sequence). Taken from cysteine to phenylalanine, the CDR3 has 16 residues. Only the CDR3 DNA is retained, 48 bases long and in frame from the first base. The library was built by means of PCR. Sequencer: Illumina HiSeq 2500. To normalize quantification of the TCRbeta repertoire, the TCR libraries were built with molecular barcoding that relied on unique molecular identifiers. The public reads were reprocessed in TCRdb via fastp at Q25 and MiXCR, keeping in-frame beta chains. Here each entry gathers all rows of one CDR3 protein and keeps the most common genes and DNA. This sample has about 610,000 distinct CDR3 sequences in its table, and roughly 10% of those were observed once. The top ten clones comprise about 4% of the sample.

The chain employs TRBV7-7 and TRBJ2-5; 9 bases in the junction line up with TRBD1. This TCR was sampled from a human donor who donated a stem cell graft to a child with acute myeloid leukemia. Sequences were derived from PBMCs from the stem cell graft donor, sampled from the stem cell graft. CDR3 sequence: CASSFADRGSQETQYF. Here is the DNA: TGTGCTAGCAGCTTTGCGGACAGGGGAAGCCAAGAGACCCAGTACTTC.